This TCR beta chain originates from a study of vaccination effects on CD4 cells after COVID-19. Trimming pared 2 bases from V and 5 bases from J, leaving 7 bases between. Germline CDR1 SEHNR, CDR2 FQNEAQ (reference sequence). The CDR3 is 13 amino acids. Clones were read by immunoSEQ multiplex PCR, and TCRdb kept only the in-frame ones, dropping some. The data contain roughly 30,000 clones, roughly 73% of them seen just once; the ten biggest clones take up around 27%. This clone was seen a handful of times. The antigen remains undetermined. Before any sequencing was done, the ViraFEST assay used viral peptide pools to expand antigen-specific CD4+ T cells. Following a roughly eleven-day culture, CD4+ T cells were purified. The study found no prior SARS-CoV-2 infection in the vaccine recipients, who tested negative for nucleocapsid antibodies.

This specimen consisted of CD4+ T cells from PBMCs cultured with HCoV-OC43 spike peptides, obtained before COVID-19 vaccination. Documented subset: HCoV-OC43 spike overlapping peptide pool stimulation. V usage is TRBV7-9 and J usage is TRBJ1-3; no clear D gene. The clonotype comes from a human donor who received a COVID-19 vaccine. CDR3 loop: CASSLTGRNTIYF. The CDR3, as DNA: TGTGCCAGCAGCTTAACGGGCAGAAACACCATATATTTT.